A single T cell receptor beta chain is shown here with its context. Its antigen remains unidentified. TCRdb analysed the RT-PCR reads with MiXCR anew, one entry per CDR3 protein. The sample shows 180,000 or so distinct CDR3 sequences, approximately 12% of them seen only once. This sample was included in a study of response to subunit inactivated influenza vaccine. Study-level points and caveats: Authors suggested that a seasonal influenza vaccination recruits few new T cells each time.

CDR3 length: 13 residues. The germline V gene has CDR1 SNHLY and CDR2 FYNNEI. The germline V and J ends were trimmed by 8 bases and 2 bases, with 13 bases remaining between them. These same data were also listed under a study on T cells expressing NK-cell markers. That work states: Scientists made TCR beta cDNA using 5'RACE template switching with UMIs. Obtained from sorted CD3+CD56+NKG2C+, CD3+CD56+NKG2C- and CD3+CD56-NKG2C+ T cells were the TCR beta repertoires. Seven HCMV-seropositive donors and one seronegative donor made up the eight sequenced donors. For several experiments, T cell sorting was restricted to the alpha-beta TCR population by means of an anti-gamma-delta TCR antibody.

The sequencing used CD8+ T cells sorted from PBMCs, collected 12 days after vaccination. The V gene is TRBV2, the J gene TRBJ2-7; unclear D gene. The receptor comes from a man aged 50 or older who received an inactivated influenza vaccine. The DNA for the CDR3 is TGTGCCAGCGTTACTGAGACACCCTACGAGCAGTACTTC. It codes for CASVTETPYEQYF.